Below, 24 T cell receptor beta chains from the same sample are listed, as sequenced in a study of identical twins. TCRdb redid the calling of the 5' RACE reads with MiXCR, one entry per CDR3 protein. This sample has 650,000 to 800,000 distinct CDR3 sequences, with 8% to 9% found just once. The data were also submitted as part of a second study, on yellow fever vaccine responses in identical twins.

The sequencing sample was made of PBMCs. The receptors stem from a woman aged 18-35 years in good health.

This chain uses TRBV14 with TRBJ2-6; 8 bases agree with TRBD2. The CDR3 length is 17 residues. The J segment lost 4 bases and the V segment lost 4 bases, leaving 9 bases of the junction unmatched. Germline loops: CDR1 SGHDN, CDR2 FVKESK. This chain's CDR3 is CASSRVAGGGGANVLTF. In nucleotides, the CDR3 is TGTGCCAGCAGCCGAGTTGCGGGGGGTGGAGGGGCCAACGTCCTGACTTTC.

This clonotype was counted a few times. The chain is built from TRBV5-1 and TRBJ2-2, with TRBD1 matching 8 bases. V trimming: 0 bases; J trimming: 8 bases; junction bases outside the gene matches: 6. Germline lookup yields CDR1 SGHRS and CDR2 YFSETQ. The CDR3 sequence is 15 residues long. The CDR3 loop is CASSLVRGQGGELFF. CDR3 in DNA: TGCGCCAGCAGCTTGGTCAGGGGGCAAGGAGGGGAGCTGTTTTTT. The complete variable domain, with remaining parts taken from reference TRBV5-1 and TRBJ2-2, reads KAGVTQTPRYLIKTRGQQVTLSCSPISGHRSVSWYQQTPGQGLQFLFEYFSETQRNKGNFPGRFSGRQFSNSRSEMNVSTLELGDSALYLCASSLVRGQGGELFFGEGSRLTVL.

The gene calls are TRBV5-5 and TRBJ2-7, with D perhaps TRBD1 or TRBD2 (5 bases each). Germline CDR1 is SGHKS and CDR2 is YYEKEE (reference sequence). V shed 0 bases and J shed 3 bases, with 13 bases lying between them. This CDR3 contains 15 residues. The CDR3 sequence: CASSLVGGNYYEQYF. The CDR3 DNA is TGTGCCAGCAGCTTGGTTGGGGGAAACTACTACGAGCAGTACTTC.

This clonotype was seen repeatedly, ten times or more. V and J are TRBV24-1 and TRBJ2-1; D could derive from TRBD1 or TRBD2 (5 bases each). Germline CDR1 KGHDR, CDR2 SFDVKD. The CDR3 contains 13 residues. V lost 3 bases and J 7 bases, leaving 9 bases between the germline ends. CDR3 in DNA: TGTGCCACCAGTGATGTGTGGGGGAATGAGCAGTTCTTC. It codes for CATSDVWGNEQFF.

The chain is built from TRBV6-5 and TRBJ2-7; D is perhaps TRBD1 (6 bases). The CDR3 sequence is 16 residues long. From germline, CDR1 is MNHEY and CDR2 SVGAGI. With 4 bases removed from V and 1 base from J, the gap between germline ends came to 17 bases. The chain's CDR3 is CASSSANRVLSYEQYF. The CDR3 DNA sequence: TGTGCCAGCAGTTCCGCGAACAGGGTTCTTTCCTACGAGCAGTACTTC.

There are many counts of this clonotype. The rearrangement uses TRBV7-2 and TRBJ2-1; unclear D gene. The CDR3 totals 15 residues. V was shortened by 3 bases and J by 1 base, with 10 bases between the two germline ends. Germline CDR1 is SGHTA and CDR2 is FQGNSA. The CDR3 DNA reads TGTGCCAGCAGCTTCCGGCGGAGTTCCTACAATGAGCAGTTCTTC. Translation gives CASSFRRSSYNEQFF. Full variable domain (rest looked up from reference TRBV7-2 and TRBJ2-1): GAGVSQSPSNKVTEKGKDVELRCDPISGHTALYWYRQSLGQGLEFLIYFQGNSAPDKSGLPSDRFSAERTGGSVSTLTIQRTQQEDSAVYLCASSFRRSSYNEQFFGPGTRLTVL.

This clonotype was found a few times. This rearrangement joins TRBV6-1 to TRBJ1-1, with 7 bases that match TRBD1. V shed 6 bases and J 0 bases; nucleotides not matched to a gene: 10. The CDR3 contains 16 residues. Germline loops: CDR1 MNHNS, CDR2 SASEGT. CDR3 DNA: TGTGCCAGCAGGGCTACAGGGGTACTCATGAACACTGAAGCTTTCTTT. Protein: CASRATGVLMNTEAFF.

This clonotype has a handful of counts. This chain joins TRBV6-5 and TRBJ1-1; D unclear. Germline V gene lookup returns CDR1 MNHEY and CDR2 SVGAGI. Trimming took off 0 bases at V and 3 bases at J, with 14 bases between the two ends. The CDR3 contains 16 residues. The CDR3 is CASSYSSPTVYTEAFF. The CDR3 DNA is TGTGCCAGCAGTTACTCGAGCCCTACAGTATACACTGAAGCTTTCTTT.

This clonotype occurred many times. V is TRBV24-1 and J is TRBJ2-5; the match to TRBD1 covers 9 bases. The CDR3 consists of 16 residues. From germline, CDR1 is KGHDR and CDR2 SFDVKD. The V and J ends lost 4 bases and 5 bases, in that order; junction bases with no gene match: 10. CDR3 sequence: CATSEPPGQGSETQYF. The CDR3 nucleotides read TGTGCCACCAGTGAACCTCCGGGACAGGGATCGGAGACCCAGTACTTC.

This clonotype was detected many times. This chain uses TRBV7-6 with TRBJ1-3; no clear D gene. CDR3 length: 16 amino acids. V was trimmed by 0 bases and J by 0 bases, leaving 9 bases between them. Germline CDR1 reads SGHVS; CDR2 reads FNYEAQ. DNA for the CDR3: TGTGCCAGCAGCTTAGCGTTAGGATACTCTGGAAACACCATATATTTT. Translating it yields CASSLALGYSGNTIYF. Supplemented by reference TRBV7-6 and TRBJ1-3, the full variable domain reads GAGVSQSPRYKVTKRGQDVALRCDPISGHVSLYWYRQALGQGPEFLTYFNYEAQQDKSGLPNDRFSAERPEGSISTLTIQRTEQRDSAMYRCASSLALGYSGNTIYFGEGSWLTVV.

The chain carries TRBV30 and TRBJ1-1, with D hard to call. Germline V gene lookup returns CDR1 GTSNPN and CDR2 SVGIG (reference sequence). The CDR3 covers 11 residues. CDR3 nucleotide sequence: TGTGGGTTGGAAAGAAACACTGAAGCTTTCTTT. Translating it yields CGLERNTEAFF.

In its sample, this clonotype was seen a few times. The chain couples TRBV7-8 to TRBJ2-3, with TRBD1 matching 9 bases. This CDR3 region has 17 residues. Trimming at V came to 4 bases and at J to 2 bases, leaving 10 bases not matched to a gene. Germline assignment: CDR1 SGHVS and CDR2 FQNEAQ. The CDR3 nucleotides are TGTGCCAGCAGCTCCCCCGTGACAGGGGGACCCACAGATACGCAGTATTTT. Residues: CASSSPVTGGPTDTQYF.

There are many counts of this clonotype. The CDR3 nucleotides are TGTGCCAGTTCTATTAGCGGGAGCAACTACAATGAGCAGTTCTTC. Translating gives CASSISGSNYNEQFF. The chain uses TRBV12-3 or TRBV12-4 and TRBJ2-1; 9 nucleotides match TRBD2. V shed 9 bases, J shed 3 bases, and the junction held 9 bases outside the gene matches. The CDR3 loop spans 15 amino acids.

The sample holds many counts of this clonotype. The rearrangement uses TRBV7-9 and TRBJ2-3; TRBD2 matches at 11 bases. V gave up 5 bases and J gave up 5 bases; unmatched junction bases: 6. The CDR3 is 15 residues long. CDR1 is SEHNR and CDR2 is FQNEAQ in the germline V gene (reference sequence). CDR3 amino acids: CASSTGTSGGDTQYF. CDR3 in DNA: TGTGCCAGCAGCACCGGGACTAGCGGTGGAGATACGCAGTATTTT.

The rearrangement joins TRBV7-2 to TRBJ2-6; D is undetermined. Trimming cost V 8 bases and J 2 bases, with 13 bases left between them. The CDR3 is 15 residues long. Looked up from germline, CDR1 is SGHTA and CDR2 is FQGNSA. The CDR3 nucleotides read TGTGCCAGCGGCTCTTTTATAGCTGGGGCCAACGTCCTGACTTTC. It translates to CASGSFIAGANVLTF.

The chain couples TRBV29-1 to TRBJ2-7, with D possibly TRBD1 on 5 matching bases. Trimming removed 4 bases from V and 4 bases from J, with 14 bases in between. The V gene's germline CDR1 is SQVTM and CDR2 ANQGSEA. The CDR3 length is 13 residues. The CDR3 spells CSVARALGYEQYF. CDR3 bases: TGCAGCGTTGCCAGGGCCCTGGGATACGAGCAGTACTTC.

The chain employs TRBV18 and TRBJ2-7; 7 nucleotides line up with TRBD2. The CDR3 contains 14 residues. Germline trimming cut 5 bases from V and 2 bases from J; bases unmatched to any gene: 6. CDR1 and CDR2 from the germline V gene are KGHSH and LQKENI. The CDR3 protein is CASSFSAGPYEQYF. As DNA, the CDR3 is TGTGCCAGCTCATTTTCAGCGGGACCCTACGAGCAGTACTTC.

This clonotype was counted between two and nine times. The V gene is TRBV9, the J gene TRBJ2-1, with 12 bases lining up with TRBD2. Trimming took 4 bases from V and 0 from J; bases not matched to a gene: 14. CDR1 and CDR2 from the germline V gene are SGDLS and YYNGEE. The CDR3 runs to 20 residues. CDR3 nucleotide sequence: TGTGCCAGCAGCTCCGGACTAGCGGGACGTCGAGGGAGCTCCTACAATGAGCAGTTCTTC. Translating it yields CASSSGLAGRRGSSYNEQFF.

The chain combines TRBV25-1 with TRBJ2-2; TRBD1 matches at 8 bases. Germline V CDR1 and CDR2: MGHDK, SYGVNS. CDR3 size: 16 residues. V was clipped by 5 bases and J by 6 bases; unmatched bases: 11. CDR3: CASSQGAFQSPGELFF. The CDR3 region has the DNA TGTGCCAGCAGTCAGGGGGCTTTCCAGTCCCCCGGGGAGCTGTTTTTT.

V usage is TRBV6-2 or TRBV6-3 and J usage is TRBJ2-3; the match to TRBD2 covers 15 bases. J lost 0 bases, V lost 6 bases, and 4 bases had no gene match. CDR1 and CDR2 (germline): MNHEY, SVGEGT. The CDR3 totals 17 residues. CDR3 protein: CASSSGLAGGSTDTQYF. As DNA, the CDR3 is TGTGCCAGCAGCTCAGGACTAGCGGGGGGGAGCACAGATACGCAGTATTTT.

In this sample, this clonotype turned up once. This sequence joins TRBV14 and TRBJ2-2; no clear D gene. The CDR3 totals 15 residues. Germline V gene data show CDR1 as SGHDN and CDR2 as FVKESK. The V and J ends lost 1 base and 5 bases respectively, with 11 bases between them. CDR3 amino acids: CASSQASFVTGELFF. CDR3 nucleotides: TGTGCCAGCAGCCAAGCGAGTTTTGTGACCGGGGAGCTGTTTTTT.

The V and J genes are TRBV24-1 and TRBJ2-3; D is ambiguous. CDR3 size: 16 residues. The V gene's germline CDR1 is KGHDR and CDR2 SFDVKD. Trimming stripped 4 bases from V and 4 bases from J, with 17 bases between. CDR3 bases: TGTGCCACCAGTGAGCCCTCTTCGACTGGGGCAGATACGCAGTATTTT. Translated: CATSEPSSTGADTQYF.

This clonotype was detected many times. The chain is built from TRBV12-3 or TRBV12-4 and TRBJ2-2, with D unresolved. The CDR3 has 13 amino acids. Trimming took off 4 bases at V and 3 bases at J, with 6 bases between the two ends. CDR3 coding DNA: TGTGCCAGCAGTTCGACCGACACCGGGGAGCTGTTTTTT. Protein product: CASSSTDTGELFF.

The chain links TRBV7-9 to TRBJ2-7; tentative D call: TRBD1 (6 bases). The CDR3 extends over 11 amino acids. The V and J ends lost 5 bases and 4 bases respectively, with 6 bases between them. Germline CDR1 reads SEHNR; CDR2 reads FQNEAQ (reference sequence). The CDR3 DNA reads as TGTGCCAGCAGCGGACAGTACGAGCAGTACTTC. It yields the protein CASSGQYEQYF.